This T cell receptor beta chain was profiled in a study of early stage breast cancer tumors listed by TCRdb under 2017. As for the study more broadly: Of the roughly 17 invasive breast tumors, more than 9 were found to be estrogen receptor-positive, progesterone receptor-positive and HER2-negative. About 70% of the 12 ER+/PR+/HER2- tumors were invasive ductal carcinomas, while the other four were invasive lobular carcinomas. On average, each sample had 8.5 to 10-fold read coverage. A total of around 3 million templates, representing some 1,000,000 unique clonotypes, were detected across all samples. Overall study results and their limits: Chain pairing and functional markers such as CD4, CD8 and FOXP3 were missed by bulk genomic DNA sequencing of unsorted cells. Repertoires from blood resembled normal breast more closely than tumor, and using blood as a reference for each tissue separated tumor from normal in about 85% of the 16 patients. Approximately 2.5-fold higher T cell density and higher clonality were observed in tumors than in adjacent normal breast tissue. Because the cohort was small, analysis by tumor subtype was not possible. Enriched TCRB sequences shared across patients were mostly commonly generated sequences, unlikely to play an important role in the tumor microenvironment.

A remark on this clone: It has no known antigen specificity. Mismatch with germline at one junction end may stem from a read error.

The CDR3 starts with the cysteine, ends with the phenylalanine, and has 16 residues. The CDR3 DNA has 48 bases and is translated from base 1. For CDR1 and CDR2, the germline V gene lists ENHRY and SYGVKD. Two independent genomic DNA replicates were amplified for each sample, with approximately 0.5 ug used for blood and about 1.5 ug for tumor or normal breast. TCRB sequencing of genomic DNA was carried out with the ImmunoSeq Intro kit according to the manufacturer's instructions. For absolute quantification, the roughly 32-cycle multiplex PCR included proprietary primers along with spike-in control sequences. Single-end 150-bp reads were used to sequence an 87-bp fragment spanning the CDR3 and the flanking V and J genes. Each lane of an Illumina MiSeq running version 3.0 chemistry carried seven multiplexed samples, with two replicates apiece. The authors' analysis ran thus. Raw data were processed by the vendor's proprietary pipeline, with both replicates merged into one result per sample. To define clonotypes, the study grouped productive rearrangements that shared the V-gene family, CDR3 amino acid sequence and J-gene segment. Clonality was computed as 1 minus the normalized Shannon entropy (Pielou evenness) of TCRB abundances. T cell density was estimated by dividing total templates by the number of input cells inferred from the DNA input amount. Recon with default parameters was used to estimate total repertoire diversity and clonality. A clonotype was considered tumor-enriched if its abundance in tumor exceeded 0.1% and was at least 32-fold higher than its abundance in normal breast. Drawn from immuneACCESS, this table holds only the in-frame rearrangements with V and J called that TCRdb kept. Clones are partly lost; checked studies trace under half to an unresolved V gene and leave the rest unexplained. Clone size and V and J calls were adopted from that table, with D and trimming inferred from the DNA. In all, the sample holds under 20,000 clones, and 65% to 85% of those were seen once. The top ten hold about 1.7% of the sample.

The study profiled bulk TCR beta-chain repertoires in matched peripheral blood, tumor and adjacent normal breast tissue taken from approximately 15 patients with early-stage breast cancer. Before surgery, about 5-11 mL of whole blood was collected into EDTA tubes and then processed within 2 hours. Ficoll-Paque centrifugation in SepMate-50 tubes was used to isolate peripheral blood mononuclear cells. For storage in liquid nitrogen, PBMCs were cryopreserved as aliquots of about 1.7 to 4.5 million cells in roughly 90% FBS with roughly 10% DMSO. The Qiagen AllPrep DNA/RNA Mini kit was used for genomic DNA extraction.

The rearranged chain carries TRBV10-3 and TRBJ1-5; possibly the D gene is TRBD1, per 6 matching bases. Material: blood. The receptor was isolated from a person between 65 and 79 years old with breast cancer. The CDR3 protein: CAIGEGEGSSNQPQHF. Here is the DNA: TGTGCCATCGGTGAGGGGGAGGGATCAAGCAATCAGCCCCAGCATTTT.